A single sample is the source of the 18 T cell receptor beta chains below, sequenced in a study of spatial heterogeneity in lung cancer. The study's findings and limits: Counts of expanded intratumoral alpha and beta TCRs tracked tumor mutation counts.

Documented time point: sample taken at primary tumor resection. No antigen has been assigned to these receptors. TCRdb recomputed calls from the 5' RACE reads with MiXCR, one row per CDR3 protein. The sample lists about 9,200 distinct CDR3 sequences; 2.9% were seen once. Sequencing used lung tumor tissue, obtained at surgery. These TCRs come from a male donor with early-stage non-small cell lung cancer.

This clonotype has at least ten counts. The chain uses TRBV24-1 and TRBJ2-5, with D unresolved. This CDR3 has 11 residues. The germline gives CDR1 KGHDR, CDR2 SFDVKD. The V and J ends lost 9 bases and 0 bases respectively, with 4 bases between them. The CDR3: CATRDQETQYF. The CDR3 coding sequence is TGTGCCACCCGAGACCAAGAGACCCAGTACTTC.

This clonotype was observed many times. The chain links TRBV4-1 to TRBJ2-7; D is uncertain. The CDR3 runs to 14 residues. From germline, CDR1 is MGHRA and CDR2 YSYEKL. Trimming removed 3 bases at V and 3 bases at J, with 12 bases between. CDR3 residues: CASSHDHGYYEQYF. Here the CDR3 DNA reads TGCGCCAGCAGCCATGATCACGGATACTACGAGCAGTACTTC.

This clonotype was seen repeatedly, ten times or more. The chain combines TRBV7-9 with TRBJ2-3; 8 positions agree with TRBD2. This CDR3 has 15 residues. CDR1 SEHNR and CDR2 FQNEAQ come from the germline V gene (reference sequence). With V trimmed by 2 bases and J by 2 bases, 3 bases remained unmatched. CDR3 DNA: TGTGCCAGCAGCTTACGGGGGGGGGCCACAGATACGCAGTATTTT. Amino acids: CASSLRGGATDTQYF.

This clonotype has ten or more counts. The rearrangement uses TRBV7-2 and TRBJ1-5, with 10 nucleotides matching TRBD1. The CDR3 contains 16 residues. V lost 6 bases and J lost 3; bases outside the gene matches: 8. Germline V lookup: CDR1 SGHTA, CDR2 FQGNSA. The CDR3 is CASSRDRGGANQPQHF. The DNA of the CDR3 is TGTGCCAGCAGTAGGGACAGGGGAGGCGCCAATCAGCCCCAGCATTTT.

This clonotype showed up many times. The chain recombines TRBV6-2 or TRBV6-3 with TRBJ1-1; D uncertain. The CDR3 has 12 amino acids. Looked up from germline, CDR1 is MNHEY and CDR2 is SVGEGT. Trimming left V 2 bases short and J 5 bases short, with 6 bases between. In DNA, the CDR3 is TGTGCCAGCAGTTACGTGGGGACTGAAGCTTTCTTT. This translates into CASSYVGTEAFF.

This clonotype was recorded many times. The V gene is TRBV12-3 or TRBV12-4, the J gene TRBJ1-4; no reliable D call. The CDR3 totals 14 residues. The V and J ends lost 3 bases and 1 base respectively, with 6 bases between them. CDR3 coding DNA: TGTGCCAGCAGTTTGCAGGAAACTAATGAAAAACTGTTTTTT. This gives the protein CASSLQETNEKLFF.

This clonotype occurred many times. The chain employs TRBV27 and TRBJ1-5; D possibly corresponds to TRBD1 (6 bases). The CDR3 loop spans 15 amino acids. Trimming removed 4 bases at V and 3 bases at J, with 13 bases between. Germline CDR1 reads MNHEY; CDR2 reads SMNVEV (reference sequence). The CDR3 nucleotides read TGTGCCAGCAGTTCCCTCGACAGGTCCAATCAGCCCCAGCATTTT. It specifies CASSSLDRSNQPQHF.

The sample holds many counts of this clonotype. This rearrangement joins TRBV27 to TRBJ1-4; possibly TRBD1 for D (5 bases). The V gene's germline CDR1 is MNHEY and CDR2 SMNVEV (reference sequence). This CDR3 region has 13 residues. The germline V and J ends were trimmed by 1 base and 11 bases, with 11 bases remaining between them. The CDR3 sequence is CASSLLGAGKLFF. Here the CDR3 DNA reads TGTGCCAGCAGTTTATTAGGGGCAGGTAAACTGTTTTTT. Full variable domain (remainder filled in from reference TRBV27 and TRBJ1-4): EAQVTQNPRYLITVTGKKLTVTCSQNMNHEYMSWYRQDPGLGLRQIYYSMNVEVTDKGDVPEGYKVSRKEKRNFPLILESPSPNQTSLYFCASSLLGAGKLFFGSGTQLSVL.

The rearrangement joins TRBV4-2 to TRBJ2-3, with 8 bases matching TRBD2. CDR1 is LGHNA, CDR2 YNFKEQ, per germline. This CDR3 is built from 15 residues. After removal of 0 bases from V and 6 bases from J, the junction contained 5 bases not matched to a gene. CDR3 bases: TGTGCCAGCAGCCAAGACGGGAGGGCAGTTGATACGCAGTATTTT. Residues: CASSQDGRAVDTQYF.

This clonotype was detected a few times. The CDR3 reads CASGTEVYEQYF. In nucleotides, the CDR3 is TGCGCCTCCGGGACAGAGGTCTACGAGCAGTACTTC. The rearrangement uses TRBV5-1 and TRBJ2-7; 7 bases fit TRBD1. The CDR3 is 12 residues long. The V gene end was trimmed by 10 bases and the J gene end by 3 bases; junction bases not matched to a gene: 7. Per germline, CDR1 SGHRS and CDR2 YFSETQ.

This clonotype was detected many times. The chain links TRBV4-3 to TRBJ1-5; 8 bases match TRBD1. The CDR3 is made up of 14 amino acids. The germline V gene encodes CDR1 LGHNA and CDR2 YSLEER. V was clipped by 6 bases and J by 3 bases; unmatched bases: 4. CDR3 protein: CASSPDRVNQPQHF. Here the CDR3 DNA reads TGCGCCAGCAGTCCGGACAGGGTCAATCAGCCCCAGCATTTT.

By frequency in the sample, this clonotype is medium-sized. The chain carries TRBV3-1 and TRBJ2-7; perhaps D is TRBD1 or TRBD2 (5 bases each). V lost 3 bases, J lost 3 bases, and 15 bases lay in between. This CDR3 region has 15 residues. Germline CDR1 is LGHDT and CDR2 is YNNKEL (reference sequence). Here the CDR3 reads CASSHLTGAGYEQYF. The CDR3 coding sequence is TGTGCCAGCAGCCACCTAACCGGGGCAGGCTACGAGCAGTACTTC.

In its sample, this clonotype was seen many times. In nucleotides, the CDR3 is TGTGCCAGCAGTTTGGGCAGGGAAGGGACCCAGTACTTC. Protein sequence: CASSLGREGTQYF. The V and J genes are TRBV12-3 or TRBV12-4 and TRBJ2-5, with D possibly TRBD1 on 5 matching bases. The CDR3 extends over 13 amino acids. V gave up 3 bases and J gave up 7 bases, with 12 bases separating them.

This clonotype was recorded at least ten times. V usage is TRBV20-1 and J usage is TRBJ1-6; TRBD1 might be the D (5 bases). This CDR3 comprises 13 residues. Germline V gives CDR1 DFQATT, CDR2 SNEGSKA (reference sequence). Trimming took off 5 bases at V and 7 bases at J, with 12 bases between the two ends. The CDR3 DNA sequence: TGCAGTGCTCAGGGACCCGGGAATTCACCCCTCCACTTT. It translates to CSAQGPGNSPLHF.

This clonotype was found many times. The V gene is TRBV5-1, the J gene TRBJ2-7, with unresolved D. Germline V CDR1 and CDR2: SGHRS, YFSETQ. Trimming removed 6 bases at V and 3 bases at J, with 16 bases between. The CDR3 covers 14 residues. The CDR3 here is CASNEQDFNYEQYF. CDR3 in DNA: TGCGCCAGCAACGAGCAGGATTTCAACTACGAGCAGTACTTC.

By share of the sample, this clonotype is medium-sized. The V gene is TRBV18, the J gene TRBJ2-7; no definite D call. The CDR3 extends over 12 amino acids. Germline values: CDR1 KGHSH, CDR2 LQKENI. V shed 2 bases and J shed 2 bases, with 4 bases lying between them. The CDR3 loop is CASSPGTYEQYF. The CDR3, as DNA: TGTGCCAGCTCACCAGGGACCTACGAGCAGTACTTC. Full variable domain (missing parts from reference TRBV18 and TRBJ2-7): NAGVMQNPRHLVRRRGQEARLRCSPMKGHSHVYWYRQLPEEGLKFMVYLQKENIIDESGMPKERFSAEFPKEGPSILRIQQVVRGDSAAYFCASSPGTYEQYFGPGTRLTVT.

In its sample, this clonotype is medium-sized. The chain recombines TRBV29-1 with TRBJ1-2; D uncertain. This CDR3 contains 12 residues. CDR1 is SQVTM and CDR2 is ANQGSEA in the germline V gene. The ends were cut back, 6 bases at V and 0 bases at J, with 8 bases in the middle. For the CDR3, the DNA is TGCAGCGTGGGCAGTCCTAACTATGGCTACACCTTC. Translated: CSVGSPNYGYTF.

This clonotype was recorded many times. The chain couples TRBV24-1 to TRBJ2-3; either TRBD1 or TRBD2 may fit D (6 bases each). The V gene lost 6 bases and the J gene lost 3 bases, with 12 bases spanning the gap. From germline, CDR1 is KGHDR and CDR2 SFDVKD. This CDR3 has 14 residues. CDR3 nucleotide sequence: TGTGCCACCAGTTCTGGAGGGGGGACAGATACGCAGTATTTT. Translation: CATSSGGGTDTQYF.